The 22 T cell receptor beta chains presented below share a single source sample, sequenced in a study of T cells in Graves' hyperthyroidism and ophthalmopathy. Amplification of TCR beta CDR3 regions was performed using RNA transcripts as template. An initial round of RT-PCR targeting the TCR CDR3 relied on the HTBI primer set. MiXCR, applied by TCRdb to the multiplex PCR reads, yields one record per CDR3 protein. This repertoire shows some 770,000 distinct CDR3 sequences, around 17% found once; its top ten account for around 8.1%. Sequencing was done on a sample of blood. The source of these receptors is a man younger than 35 with Graves' hyperthyroidism.

This clonotype was seen a handful of times. The chain employs TRBV7-8 and TRBJ1-4; D unclear. The V end lost 1 base, the J end lost 11 bases, and 11 bases lay between the germline ends. Germline V lookup: CDR1 SGHVS, CDR2 FQNEAQ. This CDR3 spans 13 amino acids. The CDR3 nucleotides are TGTGCCAGCAGCTTAGGTCCGACAATTAAACTGTTTTTT. Amino acid sequence: CASSLGPTIKLFF.

The CDR3 protein is CASSKGLAGGVNTQYF. CDR3 in DNA: TGTGCCAGCAGCAAAGGACTAGCGGGAGGTGTAAATACGCAGTATTTT. The chain employs TRBV9 and TRBJ2-3; 14 bases are shared with TRBD2. CDR1 and CDR2 from the germline V gene are SGDLS and YYNGEE. With 4 bases clipped from V and 7 bases from J, the junction kept 8 bases outside the gene matches. The CDR3 spans 16 residues.

This clonotype was recorded a few times. The chain is built from TRBV6-1 and TRBJ2-1; tentatively, D is TRBD1 (6 bases). The CDR3 has 15 residues. Trimming pared 5 bases from V and 5 bases from J, leaving 16 bases between. Germline V gene lookup returns CDR1 MNHNS and CDR2 SASEGT. CDR3 coding DNA: TGTGCCAGCAGTCTCAGGGGTGGCTACAACAATGAGCAGTTCTTC. Translation gives CASSLRGGYNNEQFF.

This clonotype has only a few counts. The genes are TRBV29-1 and TRBJ1-1; 8 bases are a match to TRBD1. The trim removed 6 bases at V and 6 bases at J, leaving 0 bases unmatched. CDR1 and CDR2 (germline): SQVTM, ANQGSEA. This CDR3 comprises 10 residues. The CDR3: CSVQGAEAFF. The DNA of the CDR3 is TGCAGCGTACAGGGGGCTGAAGCTTTCTTT.

This clonotype was observed at least ten times. The V and J genes are TRBV12-3 or TRBV12-4 and TRBJ2-7, with D possibly being TRBD1 (6 bases). The CDR3 contains 14 residues. The V gene lost 7 bases and the J gene lost 0 bases, with 13 bases spanning the gap. The CDR3 sequence is CASTPDSSSYEQYF. Written as DNA, the CDR3 is TGTGCCAGCACCCCGGACAGCTCCTCCTACGAGCAGTACTTC.

This clonotype appeared many times. The V gene is TRBV28, the J gene TRBJ2-2; 7 nucleotides align to TRBD2. The CDR3 has 16 residues. The germline CDR1 and CDR2 sequences are MDHEN and SYDVKM. V lost 8 bases and J lost 0; bases outside the gene matches: 9. The CDR3 here is CASSPREAANTGELFF. Written as DNA, the CDR3 is TGTGCCAGCTCACCTCGGGAGGCAGCGAACACCGGGGAGCTGTTTTTT.

This clonotype has a count of ten or more. J is TRBJ2-7 and V is TRBV25-1; 7 nucleotides line up with TRBD2. The CDR3 length is 13 residues. Trimming took 8 bases from V and 0 from J; bases not matched to a gene: 4. Germline V gene lookup returns CDR1 MGHDK and CDR2 SYGVNS. In nucleotides, the CDR3 is TGTGCCAGCCGGCGGGAGACCTCCTACGAGCAGTACTTC. It yields the protein CASRRETSYEQYF.

This clonotype has only a few counts. The chain has TRBV20-1 and TRBJ2-1; D is possibly TRBD2 (8 bases). V lost 6 bases, J lost 10 bases, and 25 bases lay in between. The CDR3 contains 15 residues. Germline CDR1 is DFQATT and CDR2 is SNEGSKA (reference sequence). The CDR3: CSAREPGLGGSEQFF. The CDR3 DNA reads as TGCAGTGCCAGGGAGCCGGGACTAGGGGGCTCGGAGCAGTTCTTC.

The gene calls are TRBV11-1 and TRBJ2-1, with D uncertain. CDR1 and CDR2 from the germline V gene are SGHAT and FQDESV (reference sequence). V gave up 5 bases and J gave up 7 bases, with 15 bases separating them. The CDR3 consists of 14 residues. Here the CDR3 DNA reads TGTGCCAGCAGCAAAGCAGGCTCCGGTAATGAGCAGTTCTTC. Its protein is CASSKAGSGNEQFF.

This clonotype turned up a few times. A read error may be the cause here, since a much bigger clone is one base away. V gene TRBV11-2 combines with J gene TRBJ2-3; D is unresolved. Trimming pared 6 bases from V and 4 bases from J, leaving 8 bases between. The CDR3 spans 12 residues. Germline V gene lookup returns CDR1 SGHAT and CDR2 FQNNGV. The CDR3 protein is CASRLSPDTQYF. DNA of the CDR3: TGTGCCAGCAGGTTGAGTCCAGATACGCAGTATTTT. Filled out from reference TRBV11-2 and TRBJ2-3, the complete variable domain reads EAGVAQSPRYKIIEKRQSVAFWCNPISGHATLYWYQQILGQGPKLLIQFQNNGVVDDSQLPKDRFSAERLKGVDSTLKIQPAKLEDSAVYLCASRLSPDTQYFGPGTRLTVL.

The chain employs TRBV20-1 and TRBJ2-2; 7 bases match TRBD1. Germline CDR1 DFQATT, CDR2 SNEGSKA (reference sequence). CDR3 length equals 14 residues. V dropped 3 bases and J dropped 1; count of bases not matched to a gene: 2. In nucleotides, the CDR3 is TGCAGTGCTAGGGACAGGCGGAACACCGGGGAGCTGTTTTTT. It yields the protein CSARDRRNTGELFF.

The chain couples TRBV6-1 to TRBJ2-3; D is perhaps TRBD1 (6 bases). The ends were cut back, 9 bases at V and 2 bases at J, with 12 bases in the middle. This CDR3 comprises 13 residues. Germline-derived CDR1 and CDR2 are MNHNS and SASEGT. The CDR3 DNA reads TGTGCCAGTCGGGACACCAACACAGATACGCAGTATTTT. Residues: CASRDTNTDTQYF.

This clonotype was seen at least ten times. V usage is TRBV28 and J usage is TRBJ2-4, with a tentative D call TRBD2 (6 bases). V was cut by 5 bases and J by 0 bases, with 11 bases left in between. The CDR3 sequence is 15 residues long. Germline V lookup: CDR1 MDHEN, CDR2 SYDVKM. CDR3 DNA sequence: TGTGCCAGCAGTGACGGGGGTTTAGCCAAAAACATTCAGTACTTC. Its protein is CASSDGGLAKNIQYF.

The chain links TRBV15 to TRBJ1-2; 8 bases line up with TRBD1. The CDR3 totals 12 residues. The junction had 1 base not matched to a gene; V was cut back by 8 bases and J by 2 bases. Germline-derived CDR1 and CDR2 are LNHNV and YYDKDF (reference sequence). CDR3 in DNA: TGTGCCACCGGACAGGGAAACTATGGCTACACCTTC. Translation: CATGQGNYGYTF.

Ten or more counts support this clonotype. The chain carries TRBV30 and TRBJ2-1, with D perhaps assigned TRBD1 or TRBD2 (6 bases each). The V end lost 1 base, the J end lost 4 bases, and 17 bases lay between the germline ends. The CDR3 contains 16 residues. Germline V gene lookup returns CDR1 GTSNPN and CDR2 SVGIG (reference sequence). The CDR3 DNA sequence: TGTGCCTGGAGTGACCATTCCGGGGGCCGGTACAATGAGCAGTTCTTC. It codes for CAWSDHSGGRYNEQFF.

This clonotype was detected many times. The V gene is TRBV28, the J gene TRBJ2-7; D possibly matches TRBD1 or TRBD2 (5 bases each). Deletions cut 2 bases from V and 6 bases from J, with 14 bases between. CDR1 is MDHEN, CDR2 SYDVKM, per germline. The CDR3 totals 14 residues. The CDR3 loop is CASSLGTTPLEQYF. CDR3 coding DNA: TGTGCCAGCAGTTTAGGGACCACGCCCCTCGAGCAGTACTTC.

V and J are TRBV24-1 and TRBJ2-3; D uncertain. V lost 1 base, J lost 1 base, and 17 bases lay in between. This CDR3 has 18 amino acids. The germline V gene encodes CDR1 KGHDR and CDR2 SFDVKD. The CDR3 is CATSDFAEGLAGTDTQYF. The CDR3 DNA is TGTGCCACCAGTGATTTCGCGGAAGGGTTGGCAGGCACAGATACGCAGTATTTT.

The table lists this clonotype with many counts. V is TRBV29-1 and J is TRBJ2-1, with 7 bases identical to TRBD1. The length of the CDR3 is 13 residues. CDR1 and CDR2 (germline): SQVTM, ANQGSEA. The V and J ends lost 7 bases and 0 bases, in that order; junction bases with no gene match: 3. The CDR3 bases are TGCAGCGCCCGGGACAGCTCCTACAATGAGCAGTTCTTC. Amino acid sequence: CSARDSSYNEQFF.

The genes are TRBV9 and TRBJ2-5, with 7 bases fitting TRBD1. This CDR3 contains 14 residues. The V gene's germline CDR1 is SGDLS and CDR2 YYNGEE. The trim removed 4 bases at V and 2 bases at J, leaving 5 bases unmatched. CDR3 sequence (DNA): TGTGCCAGCAGCCTATGGGGACAGCAAGAGACCCAGTACTTC. Translation: CASSLWGQQETQYF.

The table lists this clonotype with a few counts. CDR3 in amino acids: CASSVGLAGGNYNEQFF. The CDR3 DNA sequence: TGTGCCAGCAGCGTAGGTTTAGCGGGAGGTAACTACAATGAGCAGTTCTTC. This chain uses TRBV9 with TRBJ2-1; 10 nucleotides line up with TRBD2. The CDR3 contains 17 residues. Germline CDR1 is SGDLS and CDR2 is YYNGEE. V dropped 0 bases and J dropped 3; count of bases not matched to a gene: 6.

V and J are TRBV29-1 and TRBJ1-1; D is unresolved. The V and J ends lost 5 bases and 4 bases respectively, with 20 bases between them. Looked up from germline, CDR1 is SQVTM and CDR2 is ANQGSEA. The CDR3 loop spans 15 amino acids. The CDR3 spells CSVQPVFRVSTEAFF. CDR3 bases: TGCAGCGTTCAGCCCGTCTTTAGGGTTTCCACTGAAGCTTTCTTT.

In its sample, this clonotype was seen many times. The V and J genes are TRBV6-6 and TRBJ1-5, with 9 nucleotides matching TRBD1. This CDR3 has 15 residues. The V gene end was trimmed by 1 base and the J gene end by 7 bases; junction bases not matched to a gene: 5. The V gene's germline CDR1 is MNHNY and CDR2 SVGAGI (reference sequence). DNA for the CDR3: TGTGCCAGCAGTTACTTGGACAGGGGTGGGCAGCCCCAGCATTTT. It is translated as CASSYLDRGGQPQHF.